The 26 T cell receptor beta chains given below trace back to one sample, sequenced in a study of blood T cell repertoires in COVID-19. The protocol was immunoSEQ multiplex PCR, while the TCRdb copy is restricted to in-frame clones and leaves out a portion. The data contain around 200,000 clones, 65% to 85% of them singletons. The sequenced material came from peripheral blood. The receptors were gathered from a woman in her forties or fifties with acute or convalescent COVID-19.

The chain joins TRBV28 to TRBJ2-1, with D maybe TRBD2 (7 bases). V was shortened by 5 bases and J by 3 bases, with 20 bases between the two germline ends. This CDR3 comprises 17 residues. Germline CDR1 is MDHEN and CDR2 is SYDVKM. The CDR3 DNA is TGTGCCAGCAGTCCGGGGGCGGGAGAAGGTATCTACAATGAGCAGTTCTTC. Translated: CASSPGAGEGIYNEQFF.

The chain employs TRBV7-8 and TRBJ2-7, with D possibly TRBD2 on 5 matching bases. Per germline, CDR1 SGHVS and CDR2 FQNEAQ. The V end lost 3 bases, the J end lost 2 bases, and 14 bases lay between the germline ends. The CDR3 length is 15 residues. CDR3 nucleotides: TGTGCCAGCAGCTTCATACTAGACTCCACCTACGAGCAGTACTTC. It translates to CASSFILDSTYEQYF.

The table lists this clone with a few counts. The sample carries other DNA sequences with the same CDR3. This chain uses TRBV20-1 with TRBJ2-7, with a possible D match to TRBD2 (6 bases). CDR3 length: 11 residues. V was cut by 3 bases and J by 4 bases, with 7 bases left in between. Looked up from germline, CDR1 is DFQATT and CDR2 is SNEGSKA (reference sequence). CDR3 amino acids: CSARGGYEQYF. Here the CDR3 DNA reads TGCAGTGCTAGGGGGGGATACGAGCAGTACTTC.

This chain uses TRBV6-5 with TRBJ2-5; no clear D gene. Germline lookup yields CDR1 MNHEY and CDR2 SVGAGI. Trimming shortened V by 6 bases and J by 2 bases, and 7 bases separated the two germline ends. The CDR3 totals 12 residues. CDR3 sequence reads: CASRRPQETQYF. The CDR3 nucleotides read TGTGCCAGCAGGAGGCCACAAGAGACCCAGTACTTC.

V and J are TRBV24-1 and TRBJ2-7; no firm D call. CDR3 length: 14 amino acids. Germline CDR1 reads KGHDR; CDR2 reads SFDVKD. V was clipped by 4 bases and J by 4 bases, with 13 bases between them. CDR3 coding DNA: TGTGCCACCAGTGAACCTTTCTGGCCGTACGAGCAGTACTTC. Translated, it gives CATSEPFWPYEQYF.

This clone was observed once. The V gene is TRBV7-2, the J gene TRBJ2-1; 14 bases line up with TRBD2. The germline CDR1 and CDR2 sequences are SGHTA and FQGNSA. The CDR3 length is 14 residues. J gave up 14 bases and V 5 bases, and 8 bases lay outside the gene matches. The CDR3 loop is CASSLGTSGSGEFF. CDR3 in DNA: TGTGCCAGCAGCCTGGGGACTAGCGGGAGTGGGGAGTTCTTC.

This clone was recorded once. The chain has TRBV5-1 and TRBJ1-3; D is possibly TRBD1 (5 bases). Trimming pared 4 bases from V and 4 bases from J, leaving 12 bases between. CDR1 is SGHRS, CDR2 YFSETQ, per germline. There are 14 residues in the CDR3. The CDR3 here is CASSGGALGNTIYF. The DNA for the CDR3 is TGCGCCAGCAGCGGCGGGGCGCTCGGAAACACCATATATTTT.

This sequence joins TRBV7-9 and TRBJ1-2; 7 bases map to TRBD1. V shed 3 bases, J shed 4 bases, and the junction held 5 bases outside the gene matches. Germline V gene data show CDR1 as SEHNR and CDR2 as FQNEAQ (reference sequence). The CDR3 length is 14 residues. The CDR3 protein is CASSLTGFGYGYTF. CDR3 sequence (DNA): TGTGCCAGCAGCTTGACAGGGTTTGGCTATGGCTACACCTTC.

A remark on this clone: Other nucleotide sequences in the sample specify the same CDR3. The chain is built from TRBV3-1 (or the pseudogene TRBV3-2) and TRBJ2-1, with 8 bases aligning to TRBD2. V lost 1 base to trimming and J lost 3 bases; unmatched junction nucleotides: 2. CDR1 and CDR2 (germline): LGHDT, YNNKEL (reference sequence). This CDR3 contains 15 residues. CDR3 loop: CASSQGTSSYNEQFF. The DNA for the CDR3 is TGTGCCAGCAGCCAAGGGACTAGCAGCTACAATGAGCAGTTCTTC.

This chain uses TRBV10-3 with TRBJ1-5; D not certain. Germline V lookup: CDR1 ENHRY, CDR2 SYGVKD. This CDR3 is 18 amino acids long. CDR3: CDPSRIAVVLSSNQPQHF. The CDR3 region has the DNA TGTGACCCCTCCCGAATAGCGGTGGTATTGAGTAGCAATCAGCCCCAGCATTTT.

CDR3 nucleotides: TGTGCCAGCAGCTTCGGCCCCAGTAGAGCGGGAGGTTTTGGGGAGCAGTTCTTC. This gives the protein CASSFGPSRAGGFGEQFF. This chain uses TRBV13 with TRBJ2-1; 9 nucleotides match TRBD2. Germline V lookup: CDR1 PRHDT, CDR2 FYEKMQ (reference sequence). The junction had 19 bases not matched to a gene; V was cut back by 3 bases and J by 10 bases. This CDR3 contains 18 residues.

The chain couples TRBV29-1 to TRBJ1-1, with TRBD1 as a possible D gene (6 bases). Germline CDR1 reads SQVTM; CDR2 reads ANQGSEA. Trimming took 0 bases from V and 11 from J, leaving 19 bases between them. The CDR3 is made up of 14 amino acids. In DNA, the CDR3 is TGCAGCGTTGAAGACCAGGGGTGGCCAACTAATGCTTTCTTT. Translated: CSVEDQGWPTNAFF. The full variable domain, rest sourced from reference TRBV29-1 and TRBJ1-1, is SAVISQKPSRDICQRGTSLTIQCQVDSQVTMMFWYRQQPGQSLTLIATANQGSEATYESGFVIDKFPISRPNLTFSTLTVSNMSPEDSSIYLCSVEDQGWPTNAFFGQGTRLTVV.

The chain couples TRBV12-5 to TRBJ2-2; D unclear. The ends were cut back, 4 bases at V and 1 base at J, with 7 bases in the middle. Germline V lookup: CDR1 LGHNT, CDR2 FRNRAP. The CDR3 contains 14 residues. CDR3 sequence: CASGSVGNTGELFF. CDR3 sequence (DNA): TGTGCTAGTGGTTCCGTCGGGAACACCGGGGAGCTGTTTTTT.

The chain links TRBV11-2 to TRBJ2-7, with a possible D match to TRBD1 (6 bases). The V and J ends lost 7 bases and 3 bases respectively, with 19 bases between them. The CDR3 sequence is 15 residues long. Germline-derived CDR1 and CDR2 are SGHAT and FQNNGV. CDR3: CASTPFRGSGYEQYF. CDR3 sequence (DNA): TGTGCCAGCACCCCCTTTAGGGGGAGCGGCTACGAGCAGTACTTC. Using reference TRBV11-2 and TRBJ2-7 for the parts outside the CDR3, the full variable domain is EAGVAQSPRYKIIEKRQSVAFWCNPISGHATLYWYQQILGQGPKLLIQFQNNGVVDDSQLPKDRFSAERLKGVDSTLKIQPAKLEDSAVYLCASTPFRGSGYEQYFGPGTRLTVT.

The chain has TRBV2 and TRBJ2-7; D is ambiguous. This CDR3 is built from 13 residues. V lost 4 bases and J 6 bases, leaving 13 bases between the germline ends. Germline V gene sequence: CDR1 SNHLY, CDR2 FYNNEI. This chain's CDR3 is CASSGNYGSEQYF. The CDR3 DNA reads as TGTGCCAGCAGTGGGAACTACGGGTCCGAGCAGTACTTC.

In nucleotides, the CDR3 is TGTGCCAGCAGCCAAGTAGGAGGGGACGAGCAGTACTTC. This sequence encodes CASSQVGGDEQYF. The rearrangement uses TRBV3-1 (or the pseudogene TRBV3-2) and TRBJ2-7; tentatively, D is TRBD2 (6 bases). The V and J ends lost 1 base and 5 bases respectively, with 9 bases between them. Germline lookup yields CDR1 LGHDT and CDR2 YNNKEL (reference sequence). CDR3 length equals 13 residues.

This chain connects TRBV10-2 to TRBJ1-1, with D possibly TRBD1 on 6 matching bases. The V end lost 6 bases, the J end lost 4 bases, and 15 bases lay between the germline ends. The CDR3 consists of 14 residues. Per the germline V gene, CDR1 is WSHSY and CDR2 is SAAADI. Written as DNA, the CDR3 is TGCGCCAGCAGCCTCAGGGGAATGGTCACTGAAGCTTTCTTT. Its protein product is CASSLRGMVTEAFF.

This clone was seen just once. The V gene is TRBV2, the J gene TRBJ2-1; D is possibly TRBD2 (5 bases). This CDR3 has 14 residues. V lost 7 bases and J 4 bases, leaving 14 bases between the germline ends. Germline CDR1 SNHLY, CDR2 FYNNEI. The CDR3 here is CASNVGVRYNEQFF. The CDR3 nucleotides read TGTGCCAGCAACGTGGGAGTCAGGTACAATGAGCAGTTCTTC.

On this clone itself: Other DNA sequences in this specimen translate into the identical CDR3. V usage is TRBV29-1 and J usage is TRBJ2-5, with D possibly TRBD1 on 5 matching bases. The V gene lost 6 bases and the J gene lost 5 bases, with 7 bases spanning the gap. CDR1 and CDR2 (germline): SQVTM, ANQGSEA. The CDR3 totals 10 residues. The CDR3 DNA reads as TGCAGCGTGTCAGGGGAGACCCAGTACTTC. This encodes CSVSGETQYF.

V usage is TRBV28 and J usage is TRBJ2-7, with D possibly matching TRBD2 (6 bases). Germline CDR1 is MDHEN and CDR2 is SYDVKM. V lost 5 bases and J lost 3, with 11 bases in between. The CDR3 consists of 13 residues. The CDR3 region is CASSPQGGYEQYF. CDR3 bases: TGTGCCAGCAGTCCCCAGGGAGGCTACGAGCAGTACTTC.

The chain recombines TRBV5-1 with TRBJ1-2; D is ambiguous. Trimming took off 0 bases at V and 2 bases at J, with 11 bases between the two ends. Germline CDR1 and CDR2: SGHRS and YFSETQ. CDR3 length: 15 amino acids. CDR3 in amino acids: CASSLGRGSNYGYTF. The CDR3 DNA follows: TGCGCCAGCAGCTTGGGGCGGGGATCGAACTATGGCTACACCTTC.

CDR3 coding DNA: TGCGCCAGCAGCCAAGGTCTGGTCAGAACGAACACCGGGGAGCTGTTTTTT. Amino acid sequence: CASSQGLVRTNTGELFF. The V call is TRBV4-1, the J call TRBJ2-2, with D hard to call. This CDR3 is built from 17 residues. V was pared by 1 base and J by 0 bases, with 12 bases between. Germline assignment: CDR1 MGHRA and CDR2 YSYEKL.

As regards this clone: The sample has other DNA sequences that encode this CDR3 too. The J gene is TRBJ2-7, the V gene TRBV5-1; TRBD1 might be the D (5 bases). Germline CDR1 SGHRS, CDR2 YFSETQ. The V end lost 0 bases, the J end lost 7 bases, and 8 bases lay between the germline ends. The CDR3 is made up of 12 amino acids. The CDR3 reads CASSLDRSEQYF. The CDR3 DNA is TGCGCCAGCAGCTTGGACAGGTCGGAGCAGTACTTC.

For the CDR3, the DNA is TGTGCCTGGCGAAAAGCGGGAGGAGGTGAGCAGTACTTC. Amino acids: CAWRKAGGGEQYF. The rearrangement uses TRBV30 and TRBJ2-7; TRBD2 agrees at 9 bases. The CDR3 is 13 amino acids. The J segment lost 7 bases and the V segment lost 5 bases, leaving 9 bases of the junction unmatched. The V gene's germline CDR1 is GTSNPN and CDR2 SVGIG (reference sequence).

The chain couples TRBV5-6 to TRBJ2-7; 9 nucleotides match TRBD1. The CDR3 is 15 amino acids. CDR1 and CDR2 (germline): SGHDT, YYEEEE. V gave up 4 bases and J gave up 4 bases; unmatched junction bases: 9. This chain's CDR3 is CASSPRDRVNYEQYF. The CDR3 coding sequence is TGTGCCAGCAGCCCCCGGGACAGGGTAAATTACGAGCAGTACTTC.

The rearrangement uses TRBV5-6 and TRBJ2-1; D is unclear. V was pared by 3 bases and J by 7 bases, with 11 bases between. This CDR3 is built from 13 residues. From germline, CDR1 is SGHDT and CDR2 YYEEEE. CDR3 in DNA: TGTGCCAGCAGCTACAAAACCAGGAATGAGCAGTTCTTC. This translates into CASSYKTRNEQFF.